This T cell receptor (beta chain) is drawn from a study of T cell repertoires in cytomegalovirus infection. About the study: Both CMV infection and a matching HLA type were indicated by public TCR beta signatures. Findings of the study overall: Carriers of CMV and the relevant HLA type were discriminated by public TCR beta frequency. CMV-specific TCR beta clonotypes restricted by HLA-C dominated the ex vivo response.

The CDR3 loop spans 15 amino acids. V shed 8 bases, J shed 0 bases, and the junction held 9 bases outside the gene matches. Germline loops: CDR1 LNHDA, CDR2 SQIVND (reference sequence). This clonotype was detected only a few times. Its antigen is currently unknown. TCRdb independently ran MiXCR on the reads; one entry per CDR3 protein. Here the sample spans more than 500,000 distinct CDR3 sequences, 16% being singletons. The clonotype comes from a human donor in good health (CMV status not recorded). Some clones in this sample may be carry-over from other donors' samples. Sequencing was done on a sample of CD8+ T cells from PBMCs. The J gene is TRBJ2-7, the V gene TRBV19; TRBD2 aligns across 8 bases. This chain's CDR3 is CASANSGGHSYEQYF. Here the CDR3 DNA reads TGTGCCAGTGCCAACTCGGGGGGGCACTCCTACGAGCAGTACTTC.